This TCR beta chain was identified during a study of CD8+ T cells in alopecia areata. Study-level points and caveats: Compared with normal scalp, lesional scalp had higher clonality and more expanded CD8+ clones. Scalp data also include sequences from resident alphabeta T cells of normal skin. Against the mouse data, patients shared TCRs less clearly, possibly for HLA reasons.

By proportion, this clone is hyperexpanded. The antigen is not known. Sequencing templates came from extracted RNA that was reverse transcribed into cDNA. Profiled with immunoSEQ multiplex PCR; TCRdb holds only in-frame clones, not every one. The sample records 90,000 to 130,000 clones, approximately 63% being singletons. Trimming removed 4 bases from V and 4 bases from J; junction bases left unmatched: 12. This CDR3 comprises 16 residues. The germline V gene has CDR1 SGDLS and CDR2 YYNGEE. Sorted populations comprised CD4+ and CD8+ T cells obtained from PBMCs. The V and J genes are TRBV9 and TRBJ1-2; 8 bases fit TRBD1. Sequences were obtained from CD8+ T cells sorted from blood. This TCR was sampled from a human donor in good health. CDR3 sequence (DNA): TGTGCCAGCAGCCACGGAGACGGACAGGGATCCTATGGCTACACCTTC. Its translation is CASSHGDGQGSYGYTF.